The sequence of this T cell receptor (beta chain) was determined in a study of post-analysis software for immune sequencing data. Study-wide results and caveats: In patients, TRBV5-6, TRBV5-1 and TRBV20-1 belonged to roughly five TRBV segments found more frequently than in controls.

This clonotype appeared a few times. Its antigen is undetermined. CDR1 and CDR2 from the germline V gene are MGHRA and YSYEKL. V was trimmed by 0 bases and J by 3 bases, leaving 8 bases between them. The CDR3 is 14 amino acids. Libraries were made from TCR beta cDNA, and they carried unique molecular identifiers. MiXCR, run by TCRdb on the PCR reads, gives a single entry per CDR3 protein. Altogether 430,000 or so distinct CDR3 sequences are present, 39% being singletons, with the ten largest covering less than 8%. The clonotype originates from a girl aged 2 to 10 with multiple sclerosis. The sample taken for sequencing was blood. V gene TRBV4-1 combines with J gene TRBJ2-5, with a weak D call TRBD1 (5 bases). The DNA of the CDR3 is TGCGCCAGCAGCCAAGATCAGACAGAAGAGACCCAGTACTTC. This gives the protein CASSQDQTEETQYF.